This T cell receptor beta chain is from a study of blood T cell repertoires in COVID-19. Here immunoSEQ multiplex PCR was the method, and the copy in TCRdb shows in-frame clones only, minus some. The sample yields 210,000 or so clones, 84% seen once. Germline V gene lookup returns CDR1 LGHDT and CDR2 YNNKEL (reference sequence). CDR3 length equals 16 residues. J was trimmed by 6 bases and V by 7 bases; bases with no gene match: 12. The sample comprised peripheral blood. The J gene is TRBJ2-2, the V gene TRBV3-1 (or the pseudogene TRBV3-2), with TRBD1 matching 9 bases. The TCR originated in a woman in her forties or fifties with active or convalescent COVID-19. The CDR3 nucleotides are TGTGCCAGCACCACTCGAAGGGGACAGGGCTCCGGGGAGCTGTTTTTT. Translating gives CASTTRRGQGSGELFF.